One sample yielded the 26 T cell receptor beta chains listed below, sequenced in a study of T-cell memory formation after mild COVID-19. In TCRdb, the 5' RACE reads were re-called with MiXCR into one record per CDR3 protein. Of 400,000 or so distinct CDR3 sequences listed, 20% were seen once; the top ten hold approximately 8.1%. The sequencing sample was made of PBMCs or a T cell subset sorted from them (not recorded which). The origin of the receptors is an adult woman who had mild COVID-19 (a few samples of this study predate the infection). Cell type and time point are not known.

In this sample, this clonotype turned up once. This chain links TRBV12-3 or TRBV12-4 with TRBJ1-2; TRBD1 is a possible D gene (5 bases). The CDR3 is 14 residues long. V shed 7 bases and J shed 4 bases, with 16 bases lying between them. DNA for the CDR3: TGTGCCAGCATCTTGACCGGGACTCTCTATGGCTACACCTTC. Protein: CASILTGTLYGYTF.

The chain couples TRBV6-2 or TRBV6-3 to TRBJ2-3; D is unresolved. CDR3 length: 13 amino acids. V lost 2 bases, J lost 2 bases, and 5 bases lay in between. CDR1 and CDR2 (germline): MNHEY, SVGEGT. CDR3 bases: TGTGCCAGCAGTTACAAAGTCACAGATACGCAGTATTTT. Its translation is CASSYKVTDTQYF.

The chain has TRBV18 and TRBJ2-3; D tentatively fits TRBD1 or TRBD2 (5 bases each). The CDR3 has 15 amino acids. Germline CDR1 is KGHSH and CDR2 is LQKENI. V gave up 2 bases and J gave up 3 bases, with 12 bases separating them. In nucleotides, the CDR3 is TGTGCCAGCTCACCAGTCCAGGGCGGGACAGATACGCAGTATTTT. As protein: CASSPVQGGTDTQYF.

The CDR3 reads CASSLNQGYNEQFF. The CDR3 nucleotides are TGTGCCAGCAGCTTAAACCAGGGGTACAATGAGCAGTTCTTC. This chain joins TRBV5-4 and TRBJ2-1; TRBD1 might be the D (6 bases). The germline gives CDR1 SGHNT, CDR2 YYREEE (reference sequence). The CDR3 runs 14 residues. Between the trimmed V and J ends, which lost 2 bases and 4 bases, there was a span of 10 bases.

This clonotype turned up a few times. The chain joins TRBV27 to TRBJ2-7, with D unresolved. The CDR3 totals 12 residues. V was pared by 5 bases and J by 2 bases, with 7 bases between. The V gene's germline CDR1 is MNHEY and CDR2 SMNVEV (reference sequence). CDR3 loop: CASSPDAYEQYF. CDR3 bases: TGTGCCAGCAGTCCGGACGCCTACGAGCAGTACTTC.

This clonotype was seen more than once but under ten times. The chain's CDR3 is CATSGFGTQYF. CDR3 in DNA: TGTGCCACCTCGGGGTTCGGTACGCAGTATTTT. The rearrangement uses TRBV2 and TRBJ2-3; perhaps TRBD2 as D (5 bases). In germline, CDR1 is SNHLY, CDR2 FYNNEI. The length of the CDR3 is 11 residues. The V end was cut by 10 bases, the J end by 8 bases, with 13 bases between.

This chain connects TRBV20-1 to TRBJ2-7; 14 positions match TRBD2. There are 19 residues in the CDR3. V was clipped by 5 bases and J by 1 base; unmatched bases: 16. The V gene's germline CDR1 is DFQATT and CDR2 SNEGSKA (reference sequence). CDR3 amino acids: CSAYRGLAGVTVFSYEQYF. The CDR3 bases are TGCAGTGCTTACAGGGGACTAGCGGGAGTTACCGTTTTTTCCTACGAGCAGTACTTC.

A few counts support this clonotype. This sequence joins TRBV25-1 and TRBJ2-5, with TRBD2 matching 8 bases. The CDR3 covers 15 residues. The V gene's germline CDR1 is MGHDK and CDR2 SYGVNS. With V trimmed by 2 bases and J by 1 base, 3 bases remained unmatched. CDR3 protein: CASSEVGLAQETQYF. CDR3 DNA sequence: TGTGCCAGCAGTGAAGTAGGACTAGCCCAAGAGACCCAGTACTTC.

This clonotype was counted a few times. V gene TRBV27 combines with J gene TRBJ2-5, with D unclear. V gave up 1 base and J gave up 7 bases, with 10 bases separating them. There are 13 residues in the CDR3. The germline V gene has CDR1 MNHEY and CDR2 SMNVEV (reference sequence). CDR3 sequence: CASSLYQGSTQYF. CDR3 bases: TGTGCCAGCAGTTTATACCAAGGGTCGACCCAGTACTTC.

This clonotype was counted a few times. The chain has TRBV5-1 and TRBJ2-7; D gene uncertain. V was trimmed by 1 base and J by 3 bases, leaving 11 bases between them. There are 14 residues in the CDR3. From germline, CDR1 is SGHRS and CDR2 YFSETQ. Written as DNA, the CDR3 is TGCGCCAGCAGCTTGACAGCTGAGGTCTACGAGCAGTACTTC. Its protein is CASSLTAEVYEQYF.

This chain connects TRBV6-4 to TRBJ2-1; TRBD1 agrees at 12 bases. The CDR3 is made up of 15 amino acids. Germline CDR1 reads MRHNA; CDR2 reads SNTAGT. V dropped 3 bases and J dropped 5; count of bases not matched to a gene: 2. In DNA form, the CDR3 reads TGTGCCAGCAGTGAAGGGACAGGGGGCAACAATGAGCAGTTCTTC. Translated, it gives CASSEGTGGNNEQFF.

The CDR3 sequence: CASSTNRGSYWGAFF. The CDR3 bases are TGTGCCAGCAGCACCAACAGGGGGAGTTATTGGGGGGCTTTCTTT. The J gene is TRBJ1-1, the V gene TRBV4-2; 8 nucleotides agree with TRBD1. V was pared by 5 bases and J by 11 bases, with 16 bases of the junction left unmatched. Germline CDR1 LGHNA, CDR2 YNFKEQ. The CDR3 is 15 amino acids.

This clonotype was picked up a small number of times. The chain has TRBV7-2 and TRBJ2-3; weak D call: TRBD2 (5 bases). This CDR3 spans 16 amino acids. V shed 2 bases and J shed 9 bases, with 21 bases lying between them. The V gene's germline CDR1 is SGHTA and CDR2 FQGNSA. CDR3 residues: CASSLNHGLATETQYF. The CDR3 nucleotides read TGTGCCAGCAGCTTAAATCATGGGCTAGCCACCGAAACGCAGTATTTT.

The chain recombines TRBV6-1 with TRBJ2-1, with TRBD2 matching over 10 bases. J was trimmed by 8 bases and V by 4 bases; bases with no gene match: 8. CDR1 and CDR2 (germline): MNHNS, SASEGT. This CDR3 contains 15 residues. CDR3 in amino acids: CASSVTSGGAYEQFF. The CDR3 DNA is TGTGCCAGCAGTGTTACGAGCGGGGGGGCCTATGAGCAGTTCTTC.

Ten or more counts support this clonotype. The chain couples TRBV12-3 or TRBV12-4 to TRBJ2-7; D is undetermined. The CDR3 contains 11 residues. V was clipped by 6 bases and J by 6 bases, with 9 bases between them. CDR3 in DNA: TGTGCCAGCAGCCTTGGGCGCGAGCAGTACTTC. Translating gives CASSLGREQYF.

The chain has TRBV7-9 and TRBJ2-1; 10 positions agree with TRBD1. Trimming removed 3 bases from V and 8 bases from J; junction bases left unmatched: 7. Per germline, CDR1 SEHNR and CDR2 FQNEAQ (reference sequence). The CDR3 consists of 15 residues. Here the CDR3 DNA reads TGTGCCAGCAGCTTCGCAGGGACAGGGGATGATGAGCAGTTCTTC. It translates to CASSFAGTGDDEQFF. Full variable domain (missing parts from reference TRBV7-9 and TRBJ2-1): DTGVSQNPRHKITKRGQNVTFRCDPISEHNRLYWYRQTLGQGPEFLTYFQNEAQLEKSRLLSDRFSAERPKGSFSTLEIQRTEQGDSAMYLCASSFAGTGDDEQFFGPGTRLTVL.

This clonotype was seen a handful of times. This chain connects TRBV4-1 to TRBJ2-7; D is ambiguous. The CDR3 spans 15 residues. The ends were cut back, 1 base at V and 0 bases at J, with 10 bases in the middle. Germline V gene sequence: CDR1 MGHRA, CDR2 YSYEKL. The CDR3 DNA sequence: TGCGCCAGCAGCCAAGCCGATTACAGCTCCTACGAGCAGTACTTC. Residues: CASSQADYSSYEQYF.

This clonotype was counted only a few times. V is TRBV27 and J is TRBJ1-2; D is ambiguous. V was pared by 6 bases and J by 7 bases, with 12 bases between. The CDR3 has 12 amino acids. Germline-derived CDR1 and CDR2 are MNHEY and SMNVEV (reference sequence). The CDR3 is CASRSVGPGYTF. CDR3 in DNA: TGTGCCAGCAGATCGGTCGGGCCTGGCTACACCTTC.

This clonotype turned up a few times. The gene calls are TRBV6-2 or TRBV6-3 and TRBJ1-1; unclear D gene. The V end lost 1 base, the J end lost 5 bases, and 5 bases lay between the germline ends. The germline CDR1 and CDR2 sequences are MNHEY and SVGEGT. The CDR3 runs to 12 residues. The CDR3 is CASSYWGTEAFF. For the CDR3, the DNA is TGTGCCAGCAGTTACTGGGGAACTGAAGCTTTCTTT.

This clonotype has just a few counts. The genes are TRBV3-1 and TRBJ2-2, with 11 bases identical to TRBD2. CDR3 size: 18 residues. V trimming: 3 bases; J trimming: 3 bases; junction bases outside the gene matches: 9. Per germline, CDR1 LGHDT and CDR2 YNNKEL (reference sequence). Written as DNA, the CDR3 is TGTGCCAGCAGCCAGGAACTCCTAGCGGGAGGTTACACCGGGGAGCTGTTTTTT. Translating it yields CASSQELLAGGYTGELFF.

This rearrangement joins TRBV12-3 or TRBV12-4 to TRBJ1-3; the D gene is possibly TRBD1 (6 bases). This CDR3 is built from 17 residues. V dropped 5 bases and J dropped 4 bases, with 21 bases sitting between them. For the CDR3, the DNA is TGTGCCAGCAGTCCCGAGGGGGGCAGGGTGGTAGGAAACACCATATATTTT. Translated, it gives CASSPEGGRVVGNTIYF.

This clonotype was seen a handful of times. The V and J genes are TRBV2 and TRBJ2-3; perhaps TRBD1 as D (5 bases). The CDR3 consists of 14 residues. CDR1 is SNHLY and CDR2 is FYNNEI in the germline V gene. V lost 3 bases, J lost 1 base, and 8 bases lay in between. The CDR3, as DNA: TGTGCCAGCAGTGAGCAGGGTGGCACAGATACGCAGTATTTT. Its protein product is CASSEQGGTDTQYF.

This clonotype was detected ten times or more. The chain employs TRBV7-4 and TRBJ2-3; TRBD2 aligns across 13 bases. The CDR3 runs 17 residues. Trimming at V came to 3 bases and at J to 3 bases, leaving 6 bases not matched to a gene. The V gene's germline CDR1 is SGHVT and CDR2 SQSDAQ. CDR3 sequence (DNA): TGTGCCAGCAGCTTTGGACTAGCGGGGGCCCCGACAGATACGCAGTATTTT. It encodes CASSFGLAGAPTDTQYF.

The rearrangement uses TRBV25-1 and TRBJ1-1; 12 positions agree with TRBD1. CDR3 length equals 17 residues. With 3 bases clipped from V and 5 bases from J, the junction kept 10 bases outside the gene matches. Germline values: CDR1 MGHDK, CDR2 SYGVNS. CDR3 nucleotide sequence: TGTGCCAGCAGTGAGATTCCGGGGACAGGGGGCAGGACTGAAGCTTTCTTT. Its protein is CASSEIPGTGGRTEAFF.

This clonotype has only a few counts. J is TRBJ2-3 and V is TRBV20-1; D not resolved. This CDR3 region has 13 residues. Deletions cut 0 bases from V and 2 bases from J, with 6 bases between. Germline CDR1 DFQATT, CDR2 SNEGSKA (reference sequence). The DNA for the CDR3 is TGCAGTGCTAGAGAGGCAGACACAGATACGCAGTATTTT. It specifies CSAREADTDTQYF.

The rearrangement joins TRBV12-3 or TRBV12-4 to TRBJ2-1, with D possibly TRBD2 on 5 matching bases. Trimming cost V 1 base and J 5 bases, with 18 bases left between them. CDR3 length: 17 residues. CDR3 in amino acids: CASSLGEGLRFHNEQFF. In DNA, the CDR3 is TGTGCCAGCAGTTTAGGTGAGGGCTTGCGCTTTCACAATGAGCAGTTCTTC.